The rows below give T cell receptor beta chains drawn from one sample of a study of T-cell reconstitution after alpha-beta-depleted transplantation in children. TCRdb re-derived calls from the PCR reads in MiXCR, one entry per CDR3 protein. Of 80,000 to 95,000 distinct CDR3 sequences in the sample, approximately 9.2% were seen once. Material: PBMCs from the stem cell graft donor, obtained from the stem cell graft. These TCRs come from a human donor who donated a stem cell graft to a child with congenital amegakaryocytic thrombocytopenia. CDR3s leave out the opening cysteine and the closing phenylalanine or tryptophan. Fields, in order: V gene, J gene, clone size, CDR3 protein. Size values are once, few and many counts, or a class for expanded clones, and some rows have none.

V: TRBV20-1; J: TRBJ1-5; size: many; CDR3: SALGQGPRQPQH
V: TRBV7-9; J: TRBJ2-5; size: many; CDR3: ASNRREETQY
V: TRBV2; J: TRBJ2-7; size: many; CDR3: ASRRTSGGSYEQY
V: TRBV7-3; J: TRBJ2-1; size: many; CDR3: ASSHGTGVYNEQF
V: TRBV7-9; J: TRBJ2-3; size: many; CDR3: ASSLGASDTQY
V: TRBV20-1; J: TRBJ1-5; size: many; CDR3: SARDLLPLAGHSNQPQH
V: TRBV28; J: TRBJ2-1; size: many; CDR3: ASSFLGLAGSYNEQF
V: TRBV27; J: TRBJ2-1; size: many; CDR3: ASRSGLAGGLQFF
V: TRBV18; J: TRBJ2-7; size: -; CDR3: ASSPGPQNRVHEQY
V: TRBV28; J: TRBJ2-2; size: few; CDR3: ASSRTTGGSSGELF
V: TRBV7-3; J: TRBJ2-1; size: many; CDR3: ASSSPTSGSVQF
V: TRBV5-1; J: TRBJ1-1; size: many; CDR3: ASASGGGFTEAF
V: TRBV10-3; J: TRBJ2-5; size: many; CDR3: AISEGTGSSGRETQY
V: TRBV5-1; J: TRBJ2-7; size: many; CDR3: ASSSGGQQGSYEQY
V: TRBV20-1; J: TRBJ2-5; size: many; CDR3: SARQGRDIEETQY
V: TRBV2; J: TRBJ1-1; size: many; CDR3: ASSERSVVNTEAF
V: TRBV6-4; J: TRBJ2-2; size: -; CDR3: ASGTGEGTGELF
V: TRBV4-1; J: TRBJ2-7; size: -; CDR3: ASSQDAGEGTYEQY
V: TRBV29-1; J: TRBJ2-5; size: many; CDR3: SVGAGSVETQY
V: TRBV9; J: TRBJ2-2; size: many; CDR3: ASSVATSGRSGELF
V: TRBV12-3/TRBV12-4; J: TRBJ2-7; size: many; CDR3: ASSLSSSTSQY
V: TRBV5-1; J: TRBJ2-3; size: many; CDR3: ASSLELAGKSDTQY
V: TRBV4-1; J: TRBJ2-3; size: -; CDR3: ASSQDWWGGTDTQY
V: TRBV20-1; J: TRBJ1-3; size: many; CDR3: SARDPGPGNTIY